This T cell receptor beta chain was retrieved from a study of blood T cell repertoires in COVID-19. The method was immunoSEQ multiplex PCR; TCRdb's version includes in-frame clones alone and lacks a portion of them. The sample contains about 91,000 clones, more than 60% of which appear only once. Deletions cut 1 base from V and 0 bases from J, with 10 bases between. In germline, CDR1 is SGHTA, CDR2 FQGNSA. CDR3 length: 16 amino acids. V and J are TRBV7-2 and TRBJ2-4; unclear D gene. The sequenced sample consisted of peripheral blood. The receptor comes from a man aged 70 or older with acute or convalescent COVID-19. DNA for the CDR3: TGTGCCAGCAGCTTAGGGGCGTCCCCAGCCAAAAACATTCAGTACTTC. Protein sequence: CASSLGASPAKNIQYF. The full variable domain, completed using reference TRBV7-2 and TRBJ2-4, is GAGVSQSPSNKVTEKGKDVELRCDPISGHTALYWYRQSLGQGLEFLIYFQGNSAPDKSGLPSDRFSAERTGGSVSTLTIQRTQQEDSAVYLCASSLGASPAKNIQYFGAGTRLSVL.